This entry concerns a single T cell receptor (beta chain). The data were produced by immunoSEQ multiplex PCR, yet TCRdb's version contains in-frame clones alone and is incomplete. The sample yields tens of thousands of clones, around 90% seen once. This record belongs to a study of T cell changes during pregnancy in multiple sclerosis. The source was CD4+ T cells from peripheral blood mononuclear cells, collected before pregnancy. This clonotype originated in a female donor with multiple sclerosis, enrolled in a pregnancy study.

CDR3 in DNA: TGTGCCAGCAGCTTAGTCTCGGGCCAGGGTGAAGGCTACACCTTC. As protein: CASSLVSGQGEGYTF. The genes are TRBV7-9 and TRBJ1-2; D may be TRBD1 (5 bases). The CDR3 contains 15 residues. Germline V gene lookup returns CDR1 SEHNR and CDR2 FQNEAQ (reference sequence). V lost 1 base and J 8 bases, leaving 17 bases between the germline ends.